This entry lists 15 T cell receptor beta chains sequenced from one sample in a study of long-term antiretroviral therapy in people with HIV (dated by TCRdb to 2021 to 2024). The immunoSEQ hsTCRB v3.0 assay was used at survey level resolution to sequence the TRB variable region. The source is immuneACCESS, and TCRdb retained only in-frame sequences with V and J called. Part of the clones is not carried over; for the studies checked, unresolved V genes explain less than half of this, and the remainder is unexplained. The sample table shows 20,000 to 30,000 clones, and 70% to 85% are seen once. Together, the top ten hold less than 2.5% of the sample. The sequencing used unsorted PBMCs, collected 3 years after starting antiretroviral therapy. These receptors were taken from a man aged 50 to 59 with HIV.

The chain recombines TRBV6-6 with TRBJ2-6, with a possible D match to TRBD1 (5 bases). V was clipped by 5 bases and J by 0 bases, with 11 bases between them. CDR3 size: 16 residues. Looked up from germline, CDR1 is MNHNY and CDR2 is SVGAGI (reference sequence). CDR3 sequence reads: CASSLDSDSGANVLTF. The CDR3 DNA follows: TGTGCCAGCAGTCTCGACAGCGACTCTGGGGCCAACGTCCTGACTTTC.

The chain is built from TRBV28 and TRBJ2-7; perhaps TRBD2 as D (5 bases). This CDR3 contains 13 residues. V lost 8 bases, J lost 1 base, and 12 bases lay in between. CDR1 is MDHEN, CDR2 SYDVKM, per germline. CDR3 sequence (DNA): TGTGCCAGCCGAAGCGGTCTTTCCTACGAGCAGTACTTC. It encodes CASRSGLSYEQYF.

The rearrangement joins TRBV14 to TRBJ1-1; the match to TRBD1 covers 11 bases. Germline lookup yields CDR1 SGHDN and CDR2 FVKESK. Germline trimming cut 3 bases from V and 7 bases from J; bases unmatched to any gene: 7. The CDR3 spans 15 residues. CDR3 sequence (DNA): TGTGCCAGCAGCCACCTCCGGGACAGGGGGTTTGAAGCTTTCTTT. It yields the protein CASSHLRDRGFEAFF.

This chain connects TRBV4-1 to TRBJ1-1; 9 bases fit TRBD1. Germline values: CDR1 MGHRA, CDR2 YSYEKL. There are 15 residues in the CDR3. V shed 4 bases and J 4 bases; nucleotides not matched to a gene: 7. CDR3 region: CASSRGTGRPTEAFF. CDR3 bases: TGCGCCAGCAGCCGAGGGACAGGGCGGCCCACTGAAGCTTTCTTT.

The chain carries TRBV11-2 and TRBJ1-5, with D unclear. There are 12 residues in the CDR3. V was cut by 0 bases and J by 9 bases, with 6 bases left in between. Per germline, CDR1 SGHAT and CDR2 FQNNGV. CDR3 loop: CASSLERSPQHF. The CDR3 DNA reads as TGTGCCAGCAGCTTAGAGAGGTCGCCCCAGCATTTT.

CDR3 protein: CASCVTGHFVTGELFF. In DNA, the CDR3 is TGTGCCAGTTGCGTGACAGGCCATTTTGTCACCGGGGAGCTGTTTTTT. The chain employs TRBV19 and TRBJ2-2, with D possibly TRBD1 on 6 matching bases. Trimming took 8 bases from V and 4 from J, leaving 20 bases between them. The germline V gene has CDR1 LNHDA and CDR2 SQIVND (reference sequence). This CDR3 spans 16 amino acids. Full variable domain (outside the CDR3, taken from reference TRBV19 and TRBJ2-2): DGGITQSPKYLFRKEGQNVTLSCEQNLNHDAMYWYRQDPGQGLRLIYYSQIVNDFQKGDIAEGYSVSREKKESFPLTVTSAQKNPTAFYLCASCVTGHFVTGELFFGEGSRLTVL.

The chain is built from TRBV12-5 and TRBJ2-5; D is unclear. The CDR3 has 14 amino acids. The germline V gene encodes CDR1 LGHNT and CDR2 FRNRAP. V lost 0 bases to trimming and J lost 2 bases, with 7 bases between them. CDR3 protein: CASGLVQQQETQYF. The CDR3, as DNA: TGTGCTAGTGGTTTGGTACAGCAGCAAGAGACCCAGTACTTC.

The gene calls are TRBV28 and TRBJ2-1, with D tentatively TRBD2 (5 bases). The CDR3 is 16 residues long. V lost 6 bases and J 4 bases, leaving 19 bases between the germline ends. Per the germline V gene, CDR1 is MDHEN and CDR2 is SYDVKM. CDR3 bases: TGTGCCAGCAGCCTACCGGTTGGGCGCGGGTACAATGAGCAGTTCTTC. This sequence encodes CASSLPVGRGYNEQFF.

For the CDR3, the DNA is TGTGCCAGCAGCTCCGGGTCTGAAGCTTTCTTT. Protein product: CASSSGSEAFF. V gene TRBV13 combines with J gene TRBJ1-1; D gene uncertain. CDR1 PRHDT and CDR2 FYEKMQ come from the germline V gene (reference sequence). V was shortened by 4 bases and J by 6 bases, with 6 bases between the two germline ends. The CDR3 runs 11 residues.

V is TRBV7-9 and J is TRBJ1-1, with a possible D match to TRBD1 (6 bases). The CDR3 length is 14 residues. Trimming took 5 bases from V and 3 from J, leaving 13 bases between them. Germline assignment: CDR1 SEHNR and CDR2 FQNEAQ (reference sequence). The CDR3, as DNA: TGTGCCAGCAGCCCCCGGGGGGCGCACACTGAAGCTTTCTTT. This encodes CASSPRGAHTEAFF.

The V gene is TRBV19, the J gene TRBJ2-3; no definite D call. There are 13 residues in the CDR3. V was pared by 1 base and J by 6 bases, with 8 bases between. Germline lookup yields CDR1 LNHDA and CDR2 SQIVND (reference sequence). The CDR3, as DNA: TGTGCCAGTAGTATAGGGTCCTGGGATACGCAGTATTTT. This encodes CASSIGSWDTQYF. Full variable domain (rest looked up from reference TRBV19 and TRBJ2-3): DGGITQSPKYLFRKEGQNVTLSCEQNLNHDAMYWYRQDPGQGLRLIYYSQIVNDFQKGDIAEGYSVSREKKESFPLTVTSAQKNPTAFYLCASSIGSWDTQYFGPGTRLTVL.

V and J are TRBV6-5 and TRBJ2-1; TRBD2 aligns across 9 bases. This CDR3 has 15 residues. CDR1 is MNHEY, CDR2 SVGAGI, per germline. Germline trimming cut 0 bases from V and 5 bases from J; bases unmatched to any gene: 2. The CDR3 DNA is TGTGCCAGCAGTTACTCGTGGACTAGCGACAATGAGCAGTTCTTC. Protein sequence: CASSYSWTSDNEQFF.

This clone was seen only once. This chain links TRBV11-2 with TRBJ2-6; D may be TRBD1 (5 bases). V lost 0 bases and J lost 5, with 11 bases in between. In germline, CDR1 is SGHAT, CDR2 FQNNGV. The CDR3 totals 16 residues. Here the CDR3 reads CASSLDQGSWANVLTF. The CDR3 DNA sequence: TGTGCCAGCAGCTTAGATCAGGGATCCTGGGCCAACGTCCTGACTTTC.

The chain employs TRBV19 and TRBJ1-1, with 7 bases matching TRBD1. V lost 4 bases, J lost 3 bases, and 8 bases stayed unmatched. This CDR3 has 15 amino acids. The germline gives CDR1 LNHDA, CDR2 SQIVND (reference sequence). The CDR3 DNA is TGTGCCAGTAGTACTTTCAGGGGGTGGCACACTGAAGCTTTCTTT. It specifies CASSTFRGWHTEAFF.

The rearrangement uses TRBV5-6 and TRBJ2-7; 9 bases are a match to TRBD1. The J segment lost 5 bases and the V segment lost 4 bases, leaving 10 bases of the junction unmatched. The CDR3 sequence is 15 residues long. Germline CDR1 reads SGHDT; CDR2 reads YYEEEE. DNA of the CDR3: TGTGCCAGCAGCCTCGGGACAGGGATTTTCCACGAGCAGTACTTC. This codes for CASSLGTGIFHEQYF.